This T cell receptor beta chain was identified in a study of blood T cell repertoires in COVID-19. Turning to the study itself: COVID-19 samples from acute and convalescent phases originated in the United States, Italy and Spain.

Assay: immunoSEQ multiplex PCR; the TCRdb copy retains only in-frame clones and omits some. The sample gives roughly 200,000 clones, 70% to 85% of which show up once; approximately 8% is in the top ten. Germline CDR1 is SGHAT and CDR2 is FQNNGV. The CDR3 has 17 residues. V shed 8 bases and J shed 4 bases, with 24 bases lying between them. Seattle's cohort entered during active infection and was followed longitudinally. The chain is built from TRBV11-2 and TRBJ2-1; maybe TRBD2 (7 bases). The source is a woman of 80 years or more with COVID-19, enrolled during active disease. Sequenced sample: peripheral blood. CDR3 bases: TGTGCCAGCCGTGGGGGGGGGCCTAATTCATTTTACAATGAGCAGTTCTTC. This sequence encodes CASRGGGPNSFYNEQFF.